The sequence of this T cell receptor (beta chain) was determined in a study of shared T cell receptors in the human thymus. Clones were read by immunoSEQ multiplex PCR, and TCRdb kept only the in-frame ones, dropping some. The sample has some 400,000 clones, approximately 95% seen once. Trimming removed 3 bases from V and 8 bases from J, with 5 bases in between. The CDR3 contains 11 residues. CDR1 MNHEY and CDR2 SMNVEV come from the germline V gene (reference sequence). This rearrangement joins TRBV27 to TRBJ2-1; D is unresolved. The sample consisted of thymocytes. The TCR originated in a human donor. The CDR3 nucleotides are TGTGCCAGCAGTTTCCGGGATGAGCAGTTCTTC. Its protein is CASSFRDEQFF.